These 17 T cell receptor beta chains came from one sample sequenced in a study of blood T cells in healthy people across ages. PCR was performed a second time for roughly 7 to 11 cycles using a sample-barcoded 5' primer and a J-beta primer mix. TCRdb fed the 5' RACE reads into MiXCR, producing one record per CDR3 protein. The data contain about 1,400,000 distinct CDR3 sequences, about 40% of them seen just once; the ten biggest clones take up roughly 7.7%. Sequencing was performed on blood. These receptors were taken from a woman aged 18 to 35 in good health.

The V gene is TRBV30, the J gene TRBJ2-1, with D unresolved. The ends were cut back, 3 bases at V and 5 bases at J, with 8 bases in the middle. This CDR3 is 12 amino acids long. Germline V CDR1 and CDR2: GTSNPN, SVGIG (reference sequence). CDR3 in DNA: TGTGCCTGGAGCCCCTACGACAATGAGCAGTTCTTC. It yields the protein CAWSPYDNEQFF.

The rearrangement uses TRBV5-1 and TRBJ2-3, with a weak D call TRBD2 (6 bases). Trimming stripped 1 base from V and 6 bases from J, with 9 bases between. The CDR3 spans 13 residues. Germline assignment: CDR1 SGHRS and CDR2 YFSETQ. CDR3 protein: CASSLSAGDTQYF. CDR3 nucleotide sequence: TGCGCCAGCAGCTTGAGCGCGGGGGATACGCAGTATTTT.

This clonotype has only one observation. The CDR3 coding sequence is TGCGCCAGCAGCCGTATCGGACGGGGCACAGATACGCAGTATTTT. Its translation is CASSRIGRGTDTQYF. The rearrangement joins TRBV4-1 to TRBJ2-3; D gene uncertain. The V gene lost 4 bases and the J gene lost 1 base, with 12 bases spanning the gap. The CDR3 is 15 residues long. Germline V gene sequence: CDR1 MGHRA, CDR2 YSYEKL.

This CDR3 is CSARDPAGPSSYEQYF. Written as DNA, the CDR3 is TGCAGTGCTAGAGATCCCGCGGGCCCGAGCTCCTACGAGCAGTACTTC. This chain joins TRBV20-1 and TRBJ2-7, with D possibly TRBD2 on 5 matching bases. The CDR3 consists of 16 residues. V was shortened by 0 bases and J by 0 bases, with 15 bases between the two germline ends. Germline values: CDR1 DFQATT, CDR2 SNEGSKA (reference sequence).

The chain recombines TRBV6-1 with TRBJ2-3; D is undetermined. CDR1 and CDR2 (germline): MNHNS, SASEGT. The CDR3 has 13 residues. The ends were cut back, 2 bases at V and 6 bases at J, with 9 bases in the middle. CDR3 in amino acids: CASSEWWGDTQYF. The CDR3 bases are TGTGCCAGCAGTGAATGGTGGGGTGATACGCAGTATTTT.

The chain recombines TRBV5-1 with TRBJ2-7; 11 nucleotides align to TRBD2. There are 19 residues in the CDR3. CDR1 and CDR2 from the germline V gene are SGHRS and YFSETQ. Trimming took 0 bases from V and 7 from J; bases not matched to a gene: 18. In DNA form, the CDR3 reads TGCGCCAGCAGCTTGGAAGGGACTAGCGGAACCTTCTCCTACAATGAGCAGTACTTC. It encodes CASSLEGTSGTFSYNEQYF. Full variable domain (missing parts from reference TRBV5-1 and TRBJ2-7): KAGVTQTPRYLIKTRGQQVTLSCSPISGHRSVSWYQQTPGQGLQFLFEYFSETQRNKGNFPGRFSGRQFSNSRSEMNVSTLELGDSALYLCASSLEGTSGTFSYNEQYFGPGTRLTVT.

The chain employs TRBV28 and TRBJ1-4; the match to TRBD1 covers 12 bases. The CDR3 contains 18 residues. The germline gives CDR1 MDHEN, CDR2 SYDVKM. V was clipped by 5 bases and J by 8 bases; unmatched bases: 15. CDR3 residues: CASSRFGTGGLVREKLFF. CDR3 coding DNA: TGTGCCAGCAGTAGATTCGGGACAGGGGGCTTAGTACGGGAAAAACTGTTTTTT. The entire variable domain, with the rest obtained from reference TRBV28 and TRBJ1-4, is as follows: DVKVTQSSRYLVKRTGEKVFLECVQDMDHENMFWYRQDPGLGLRLIYFSYDVKMKEKGDIPEGYSVSREKKERFSLILESASTNQTSMYLCASSRFGTGGLVREKLFFGSGTQLSVL.

This clonotype occurred a few times. The chain is built from TRBV20-1 and TRBJ2-1; 8 nucleotides agree with TRBD2. This CDR3 spans 15 amino acids. The V segment lost 7 bases and the J segment 6 bases; nucleotides outside the gene matches: 14. Germline V gene lookup returns CDR1 DFQATT and CDR2 SNEGSKA (reference sequence). CDR3 region: CSVKSGLGSPNEQFF. The CDR3 bases are TGCAGTGTAAAATCGGGACTAGGGTCTCCCAATGAGCAGTTCTTC.

The chain joins TRBV7-2 to TRBJ2-7; perhaps TRBD1 as D (6 bases). The J call is doubtful: the DNA matches TRBJ2-5 better. This CDR3 has 14 amino acids. Per germline, CDR1 SGHTA and CDR2 FQGNSA. The chain's CDR3 is CASSLLGQKETQYF. CDR3 nucleotides: TGTGCCAGCAGCTTACTCGGACAGAAAGAGACCCAGTACTTC.

The chain has TRBV2 and TRBJ1-1; D perhaps matches TRBD1 (6 bases). The length of the CDR3 is 14 residues. The germline gives CDR1 SNHLY, CDR2 FYNNEI. V lost 8 bases, J lost 0 bases, and 13 bases lay in between. CDR3 sequence (DNA): TGTGCCAGCCAGAGTACAGGGATGAACACTGAAGCTTTCTTT. Translating it yields CASQSTGMNTEAFF.

The V and J genes are TRBV5-1 and TRBJ1-2; possibly TRBD1 for D (6 bases). There are 14 residues in the CDR3. Germline-derived CDR1 and CDR2 are SGHRS and YFSETQ. V gave up 4 bases and J gave up 8 bases, with 18 bases separating them. The CDR3 region is CASSRDTNYGGYTF. The CDR3 nucleotides are TGCGCCAGCAGCCGGGACACTAACTATGGGGGCTACACCTTC.

The chain uses TRBV20-1 and TRBJ1-2; TRBD1 is a possible D gene (5 bases). Germline V gives CDR1 DFQATT, CDR2 SNEGSKA (reference sequence). V was clipped by 3 bases and J by 4 bases, with 12 bases between them. This CDR3 region has 13 residues. The CDR3 is CSASSGRSYGYTF. The CDR3 bases are TGCAGTGCTAGCTCGGGGCGTTCCTATGGCTACACCTTC.

The chain employs TRBV5-1 and TRBJ2-1; 9 nucleotides match TRBD2. This CDR3 region has 16 residues. Germline V gene data show CDR1 as SGHRS and CDR2 as YFSETQ. V gave up 3 bases and J gave up 10 bases; unmatched junction bases: 14. The CDR3 sequence is CASSSDTGGGAREQFF. DNA of the CDR3: TGCGCCAGCAGCTCTGATACCGGCGGGGGGGCCAGGGAGCAGTTCTTC.

CDR3 residues: CASRSGLGEGYTF. The CDR3 bases are TGCGCCAGCAGATCGGGTCTAGGCGAGGGCTACACCTTC. The gene calls are TRBV5-1 and TRBJ1-2; no definite D call. Trimming took off 5 bases at V and 8 bases at J, with 16 bases between the two ends. Germline V gene data show CDR1 as SGHRS and CDR2 as YFSETQ. CDR3 length equals 13 residues.

This clonotype was counted only a few times. The gene calls are TRBV7-2 and TRBJ2-7, with TRBD1 matching 9 bases. The CDR3 is 13 residues long. V was clipped by 4 bases and J by 5 bases; unmatched bases: 3. CDR1 and CDR2 (germline): SGHTA, FQGNSA. CDR3 amino acids: CASSYGTGNEQYF. The CDR3 DNA follows: TGTGCCAGCAGCTACGGGACAGGGAACGAGCAGTACTTC.

This clonotype turned up a few times. The chain has TRBV29-1 and TRBJ2-1; 15 bases align to TRBD2. The CDR3 loop spans 14 amino acids. CDR1 SQVTM and CDR2 ANQGSEA come from the germline V gene. J was trimmed by 7 bases and V by 6 bases; bases with no gene match: 4. This chain's CDR3 is CSVGTSGRINEQFF. CDR3 nucleotides: TGCAGCGTGGGGACTAGCGGGAGGATAAATGAGCAGTTCTTC.

For this clonotype: One end of the junction varies from germline; a read error may be responsible. This chain connects TRBV6-5 to TRBJ2-5; D is undetermined. This CDR3 comprises 14 residues. Germline V CDR1 and CDR2: MNHEY, SVGAGI. The CDR3 loop is CASSDSIGQETQYF. CDR3 DNA: TGTGCCAGCAGTGACTCGATTGGACAAGAGACCCAGTACTTC.